Listed below are T cell receptor beta chains from one sample, sequenced in a study of shared clonotypes between healthy human individuals. Data came from immunoSEQ multiplex PCR; TCRdb stores just in-frame clones and leaves some out. The repertoire holds around 640,000 clones, roughly 96% seen once, with approximately 0.1% in the top ten. Sample: naive CD8+ T cells sorted from blood. The receptors come from a woman aged 25 to 45 in good health. The CDR3 runs from the conserved cysteine through the conserved F or W. A D gene is named only where the DNA matches it firmly. Only some rows state a clone size, as once, few, many or a class for expanded clones.

>TRBJ2-5|TRBV5-1|NA|NA
CASSLEPGGNPQETQYF
TGCGCCAGCAGCTTGGAGCCAGGGGGGAACCCCCAAGAGACCCAGTACTTC
>TRBJ2-2|TRBV5-6|NA|once
CASSLRRNTGELFF
TGTGCCAGCAGCTTGCGACGGAACACCGGGGAGCTGTTTTTT
>TRBJ2-7|TRBV28|TRBD1|NA
CASSSVQGENEQYF
TGTGCCAGCAGTTCGGTACAGGGGGAAAACGAGCAGTACTTC
>TRBJ2-3|TRBV27|TRBD2|once
CASSALAGGLDTQYF
TGTGCCAGCAGTGCCCTAGCGGGGGGATTGGATACGCAGTATTTT
>TRBJ1-3|TRBV12-5|NA|NA
CASGLGHEGDGNTIYF
TGTGCTAGTGGTTTGGGTCACGAAGGGGACGGAAACACCATATATTTT
>TRBJ1-5|TRBV7-9|NA|NA
CASSQGGSNQPQHF
TGTGCCAGCAGCCAAGGGGGAAGCAATCAGCCCCAGCATTTT
>TRBJ1-5|TRBV6-5|NA|NA
CASSWSGSNQPQHF
TGTGCCAGCAGTTGGTCGGGCTCCAATCAGCCCCAGCATTTT
>TRBJ2-1|TRBV27|NA|NA
CASSLSGTSSYNEQFF
TGTGCCAGCAGTCTTAGCGGCACAAGCTCCTACAATGAGCAGTTCTTC
>TRBJ2-2|TRBV6-1|NA|NA
CASSEARPLNTGELFF
TGTGCCAGCAGTGAAGCCCGCCCGCTGAACACCGGGGAGCTGTTTTTT
>TRBJ2-3|TRBV29-1|NA|NA
CSVEEVSGRASTDTQYF
TGCAGCGTTGAAGAAGTCTCGGGCAGGGCGAGCACAGATACGCAGTATTTT
>TRBJ1-1|TRBV7-6|NA|once
CASSLRRNTEAFF
TGTGCCAGCAGCTTAAGAAGGAACACTGAAGCTTTCTTT
>TRBJ2-1|TRBV6-1|NA|NA
CASSERSTRFYNEQFF
TGTGCCAGCAGTGAGCGATCAACGAGGTTTTACAATGAGCAGTTCTTC
>TRBJ2-1|TRBV4-1|NA|NA
CASSQVQGGNEQFF
TGCGCCAGCAGCCAAGTCCAGGGGGGAAATGAGCAGTTCTTC
>TRBJ1-6|TRBV28|NA|NA
CASRVPLWQTYNSPLHF
TGTGCCAGCAGAGTTCCCCTCTGGCAGACGTATAATTCACCCCTCCACTTT
>TRBJ2-3|TRBV10-2|TRBD2|NA
CASSESSGIYTDTQYF
TGCGCCAGCAGTGAATCTAGCGGGATATACACAGATACGCAGTATTTT
>TRBJ1-4|TRBV5-1|TRBD1|NA
CASSRQGGSGVVDEKLFF
TGCGCCAGCAGTAGACAGGGTGGCTCAGGGGTTGTGGACGAAAAACTGTTTTTT
>TRBJ1-5|TRBV10-2|NA|once
CASSPTGQDNQPQHF
TGCGCCAGCTCCCCGACAGGCCAAGACAATCAGCCCCAGCATTTT
>TRBJ2-2|TRBV2|TRBD2|NA
CASSSPSGITNTGELFF
TGTGCCAGCAGTTCTCCTAGCGGAATAACGAACACCGGGGAGCTGTTTTTT
>TRBJ2-7|TRBV30|NA|NA
CAWSEIGLPYEQYF
TGTGCCTGGAGTGAAATCGGGTTACCCTACGAGCAGTACTTC
>TRBJ2-7|TRBV7-2|TRBD2|NA
CASSLAFRAGTLRRSYEQYF
TGTGCCAGCAGCTTAGCTTTCAGAGCGGGGACCCTCCGGAGGTCCTACGAGCAGTACTTC
>TRBJ2-1|TRBV6-1|TRBD1|NA
CASRATGGWNEQFF
TGTGCCAGCAGGGCGACAGGGGGTTGGAATGAGCAGTTCTTC
>TRBJ2-5|TRBV9|TRBD2|NA
CASNLGTSTKETQYF
TGTGCCAGCAACCTGGGGACTAGCACAAAGGAGACCCAGTACTTC
>TRBJ2-3|TRBV16|NA|NA
CASSPRVPTDTQYF
TGTGCCAGCAGCCCGCGGGTCCCCACAGATACGCAGTATTTT
>TRBJ1-1|TRBV28|NA|NA
CASSSQTEMNTEAFF
TGTGCCAGCAGTAGTCAGACAGAGATGAACACTGAAGCTTTCTTT
>TRBJ2-5|TRBV28|NA|NA
CASSFRVGTKETQYF
TGTGCCAGCAGTTTTAGAGTGGGAACCAAGGAGACCCAGTACTTC
>TRBJ1-1|TRBV4-1|NA|NA
CASSLVPMSNTEAFF
TGCGCCAGCAGCCTAGTTCCAATGTCGAACACTGAAGCTTTCTTT
>TRBJ1-1|TRBV19|NA|NA
CASSGRKQGVTNTEAFF
TGTGCCAGTAGTGGAAGAAAACAGGGAGTCACAAACACTGAAGCTTTCTTT
>TRBJ2-3|TRBV7-8|NA|NA
CASSPPWTDTQYF
TGTGCCAGCAGCCCCCCTTGGACAGATACGCAGTATTTT
>TRBJ1-3|TRBV28|NA|NA
CASSPPDLSGNTIYF
TGTGCCAGCAGTCCGCCTGACCTTTCTGGAAACACCATATATTTT
>TRBJ2-4|TRBV19|TRBD1|NA
CASSSDRGLAKNIQYF
TGTGCCAGTAGTTCGGACAGGGGGCTAGCCAAAAACATTCAGTACTTC
>TRBJ1-3|TRBV16|NA|NA
CASSRTDRNTIYF
TGTGCCAGCTCCCGGACAGACCGAAACACCATATATTTT
>TRBJ2-7|TRBV7-9|NA|NA
CASQDSRYEQYF
TGTGCCAGCCAGGACAGCCGGTACGAGCAGTACTTC
>TRBJ2-1|TRBV7-9|NA|NA
CASSLAGRNNEQFF
TGTGCCAGCAGCTTAGCAGGGAGGAACAATGAGCAGTTCTTC
>TRBJ2-1|TRBV2|NA|NA
CATQDKTYNEQFF
TGTGCCACACAGGATAAGACCTACAATGAGCAGTTCTTC
>TRBJ2-3|TRBV4-1|NA|NA
CASSHLEGTDTQYF
TGCGCCAGCAGCCACCTCGAGGGTACAGATACGCAGTATTTT
>TRBJ1-2|TRBV19|TRBD1|once
CASSGGTVLNYGYTF
TGTGCCAGTAGCGGGGGGACAGTACTCAACTATGGCTACACCTTC
>TRBJ2-2|TRBV9|NA|NA
CASSPHTGELFF
TGTGCCAGTAGCCCTCACACCGGGGAGCTGTTTTTT
>TRBJ2-7|TRBV29-1|TRBD1|NA
CSVPGQESSYEQYF
TGCAGCGTTCCGGGACAGGAGAGCTCCTACGAGCAGTACTTC
>TRBJ2-5|TRBV28|NA|NA
CASSFDGGWETQYF
TGTGCCAGCAGTTTCGACGGTGGCTGGGAGACCCAGTACTTC
>TRBJ2-1|TRBV13|NA|NA
CASSSGGGRVWLGEQFF
TGTGCCAGCAGCTCAGGGGGCGGGAGGGTCTGGTTAGGTGAGCAGTTCTTC
>TRBJ2-2|TRBV7-6|NA|NA
CASSLKEGQAGELFF
TGTGCCAGCAGCTTGAAGGAGGGCCAGGCCGGGGAGCTGTTTTTT